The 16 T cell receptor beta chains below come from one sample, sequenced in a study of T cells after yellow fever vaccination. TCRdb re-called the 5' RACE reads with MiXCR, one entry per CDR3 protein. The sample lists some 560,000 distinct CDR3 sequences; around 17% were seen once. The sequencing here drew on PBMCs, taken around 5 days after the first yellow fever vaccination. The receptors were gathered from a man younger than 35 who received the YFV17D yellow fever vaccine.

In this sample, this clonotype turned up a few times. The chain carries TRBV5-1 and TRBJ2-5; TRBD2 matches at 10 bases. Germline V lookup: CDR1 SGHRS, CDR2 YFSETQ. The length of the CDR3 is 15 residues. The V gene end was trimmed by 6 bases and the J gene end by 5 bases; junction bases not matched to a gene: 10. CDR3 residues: CASTASSGGAETQYF. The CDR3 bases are TGCGCCAGCACAGCCTCAAGCGGGGGGGCTGAGACCCAGTACTTC.

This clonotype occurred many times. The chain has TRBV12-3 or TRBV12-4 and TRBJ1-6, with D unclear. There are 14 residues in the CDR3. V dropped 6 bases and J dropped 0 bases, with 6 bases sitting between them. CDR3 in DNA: TGTGCCAGCAGAGGTAGCTCCTATAATTCACCCCTCCACTTT. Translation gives CASRGSSYNSPLHF.

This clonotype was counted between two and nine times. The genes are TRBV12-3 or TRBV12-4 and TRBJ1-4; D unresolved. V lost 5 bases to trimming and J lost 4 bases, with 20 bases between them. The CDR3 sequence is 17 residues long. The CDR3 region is CASSAPFGRSLNEKLFF. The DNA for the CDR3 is TGTGCCAGCAGTGCCCCGTTCGGTCGGAGCCTTAATGAAAAACTGTTTTTT.

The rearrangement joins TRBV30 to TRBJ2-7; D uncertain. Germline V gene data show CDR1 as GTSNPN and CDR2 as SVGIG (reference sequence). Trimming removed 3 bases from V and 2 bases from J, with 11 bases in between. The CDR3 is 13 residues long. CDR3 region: CAWRLPGAYEQYF. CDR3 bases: TGTGCCTGGAGACTCCCCGGCGCCTACGAGCAGTACTTC.

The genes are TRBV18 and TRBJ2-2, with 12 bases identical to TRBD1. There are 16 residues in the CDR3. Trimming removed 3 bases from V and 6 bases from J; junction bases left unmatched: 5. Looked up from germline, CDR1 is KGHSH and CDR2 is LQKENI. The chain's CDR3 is CASSPPGQGASGELFF. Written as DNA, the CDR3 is TGTGCCAGCTCACCCCCGGGACAGGGGGCATCCGGGGAGCTGTTTTTT.

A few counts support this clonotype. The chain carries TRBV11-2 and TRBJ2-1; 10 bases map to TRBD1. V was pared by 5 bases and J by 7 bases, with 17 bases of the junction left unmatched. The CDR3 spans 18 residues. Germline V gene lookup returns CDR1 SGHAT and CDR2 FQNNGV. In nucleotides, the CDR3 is TGTGCCAGCAGCAGATGGACAGGGGGAATTTCTTCGAGAAATGAGCAGTTCTTC. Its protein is CASSRWTGGISSRNEQFF.

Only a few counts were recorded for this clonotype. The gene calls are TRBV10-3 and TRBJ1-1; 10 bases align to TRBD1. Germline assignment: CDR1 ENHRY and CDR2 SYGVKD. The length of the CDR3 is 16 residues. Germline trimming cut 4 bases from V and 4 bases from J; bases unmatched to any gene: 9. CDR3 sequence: CAISGRTGGSGTEAFF. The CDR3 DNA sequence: TGTGCCATCAGTGGAAGGACAGGGGGATCGGGCACTGAAGCTTTCTTT.

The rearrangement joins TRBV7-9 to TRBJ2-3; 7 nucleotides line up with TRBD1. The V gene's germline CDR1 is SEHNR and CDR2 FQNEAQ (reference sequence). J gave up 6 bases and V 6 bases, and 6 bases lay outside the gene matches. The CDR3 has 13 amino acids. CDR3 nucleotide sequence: TGTGCCAGCAGAGTACAGGGGCGGGATACGCAGTATTTT. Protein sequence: CASRVQGRDTQYF.

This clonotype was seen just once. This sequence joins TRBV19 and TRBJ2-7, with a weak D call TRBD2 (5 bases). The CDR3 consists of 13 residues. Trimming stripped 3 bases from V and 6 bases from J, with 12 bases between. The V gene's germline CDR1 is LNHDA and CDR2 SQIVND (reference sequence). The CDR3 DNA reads TGTGCCAGTAGTATTTCCCTCGCGGGCGAGCAGTACGTC. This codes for CASSISLAGEQYV.

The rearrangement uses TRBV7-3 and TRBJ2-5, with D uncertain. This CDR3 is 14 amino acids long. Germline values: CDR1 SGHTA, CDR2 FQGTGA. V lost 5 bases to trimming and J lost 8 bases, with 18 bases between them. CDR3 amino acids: CASSPTKSGPTQYF. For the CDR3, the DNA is TGTGCCAGCAGCCCCACCAAGTCCGGGCCAACCCAGTACTTC.

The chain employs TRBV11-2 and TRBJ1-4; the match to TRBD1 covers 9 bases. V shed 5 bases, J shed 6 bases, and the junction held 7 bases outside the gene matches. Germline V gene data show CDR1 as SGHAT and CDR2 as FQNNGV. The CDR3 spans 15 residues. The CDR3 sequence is CASSDPGQGYEKLFF. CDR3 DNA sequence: TGTGCCAGCAGCGATCCGGGACAGGGTTATGAAAAACTGTTTTTT.

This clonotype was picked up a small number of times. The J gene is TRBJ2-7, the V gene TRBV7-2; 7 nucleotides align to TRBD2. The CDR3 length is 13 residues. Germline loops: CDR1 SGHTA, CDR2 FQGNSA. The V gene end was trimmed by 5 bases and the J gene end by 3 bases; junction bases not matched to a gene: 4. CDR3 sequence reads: CASSTRTSYEQYF. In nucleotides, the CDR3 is TGTGCCAGCAGCACCAGGACTAGCTACGAGCAGTACTTC.

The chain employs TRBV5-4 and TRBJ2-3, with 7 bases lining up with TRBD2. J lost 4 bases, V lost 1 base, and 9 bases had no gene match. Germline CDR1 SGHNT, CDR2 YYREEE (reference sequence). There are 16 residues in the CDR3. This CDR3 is CASSLYARGRADTQYF. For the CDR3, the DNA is TGTGCCAGCAGCTTGTACGCGCGGGGGAGGGCAGATACGCAGTATTTT.

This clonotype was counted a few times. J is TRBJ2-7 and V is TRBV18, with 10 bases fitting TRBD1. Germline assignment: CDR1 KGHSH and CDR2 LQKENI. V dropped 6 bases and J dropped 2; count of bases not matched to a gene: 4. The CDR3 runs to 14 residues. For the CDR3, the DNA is TGTGCCAGCTCCATGGACAGGGGGGCCTACGAGCAGTACTTC. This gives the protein CASSMDRGAYEQYF.

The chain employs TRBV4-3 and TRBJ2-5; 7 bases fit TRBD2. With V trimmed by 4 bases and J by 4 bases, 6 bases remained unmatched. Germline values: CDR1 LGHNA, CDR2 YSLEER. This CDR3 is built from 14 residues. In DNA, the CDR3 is TGCGCCAGCAGCCTCATCGGGGGGACAGAGACCCAGTACTTC. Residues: CASSLIGGTETQYF.

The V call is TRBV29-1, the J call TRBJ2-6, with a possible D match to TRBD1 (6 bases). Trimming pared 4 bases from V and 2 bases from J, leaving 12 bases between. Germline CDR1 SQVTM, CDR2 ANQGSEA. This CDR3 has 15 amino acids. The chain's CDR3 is CSVGGQLTGANVLTF. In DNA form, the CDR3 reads TGCAGCGTTGGGGGGCAGCTCACTGGGGCCAACGTCCTGACTTTC.